The sequence of this T cell receptor beta chain was determined in a study of blood T cell repertoires in COVID-19 (dated by TCRdb to 2018 to 2021). Background on the whole study: Collaborator samples came from the United States, Italy and Spain and covered acute and convalescent phases of COVID-19. The prospective study material was composed of cDNA or gDNA derived from T cells, B-cell-depleted T cells, or PBMCs. The dataset comprised deeply sampled blood TCRbeta repertoires from subjects exposed to, actively infected with, or recovered from COVID-19. The repertoires were made available in a free public database intended to serve as a resource for research on the immune response to SARS-CoV-2. Samples came from the ongoing ImmuneRACE study (first 160 participants) plus 1,254 subjects from 6 global collaborators. The sample metadata nearly always contained a de-identified subject ID, COVID-19 status, age in years and sex. Where available, HLA class I and class II types were taken from metadata supplied by the sample provider and were not determined by assay-based typing.

Points on this clone: There is no known antigen for this receptor. Base qualities are not at hand, and no much larger clone is one base apart.

Points the paper makes about the study in general: Clinical and demographic metadata were provided uncurated, with the amount varying by source and participant.

The junction shows trimming of 4 bases on V and 4 bases on J, plus 9 bases between the germline ends. The germline V gene (reference sequence) gives CDR1 as SEHNR and CDR2 as FQNEAQ. The CDR3 holds 13 amino acids from the cysteine to the phenylalanine. Only the CDR3 part of the read is kept: 39 bases, read in frame from the first base. In Seattle, one collaborating source enrolled patients while the infection was active and tracked those patients longitudinally over the course of disease. Collaborating institutions collected whole blood in K2EDTA tubes following their own protocols. For TCRbeta analysis, collaborators shipped samples as frozen whole blood, isolated PBMCs, or DNA extracted from either of those sample types. TCRbeta CDR3 regions were amplified from genomic DNA by means of the immunoSEQ Assay, a bias-controlled multiplex PCR. Processing in the source paper ran as follows. Nucleated cell counts per sample were estimated from amplification of reference gene primers within the assay. To quantify the absolute abundance of each unique TCRbeta CDR3 rearrangement, sequence reads were collapsed and filtered. Productive Simpson clonality was computed per sample as the square root of Simpson's diversity index over productive rearrangements. Here the immuneACCESS table is served through TCRdb, limited to in-frame sequences with V and J called. Missing clones are a known gap in these copies; in checked studies unresolved V genes cover under half, and the rest lacks a known reason. That table supplies the V and J calls and clone size; D and trimming were determined from the DNA. The sample yields fewer than 600,000 clones; roughly 89% were counted once. Approximately 0.9% of the sample is held by the ten biggest clonotypes.

The material sequenced was peripheral blood. This clonotype originated in a man aged 18 to 30 with COVID-19, enrolled during active disease. The V gene is TRBV7-9 and the J gene is TRBJ2-3; no D gene can be assigned with confidence. The DNA reads as follows: TGTGCCAGCAGCTACGGGTCCTCAGATACGCAGTATTTT. Its protein reads: CASSYGSSDTQYF.